Below, 2 T cell receptor beta chains from the same sample are listed, as sequenced in a study of Graves' ophthalmopathy and Graves' hyperthyroidism. Using RNA transcripts, the TCR beta CDR3 regions were amplified. RT-PCR in the first round used HTBI primers; a second-round multiplex PCR followed. MiXCR, applied by TCRdb to the multiplex PCR reads, yields one record per CDR3 protein. The table lists about 620,000 distinct CDR3 sequences, 20% to 25% of them singletons. Sample: peripheral blood. The receptor source for this set is a woman aged 18-35 years with stable Graves' hyperthyroidism. Some clones in this sample may be carry-over from other donors' samples.

The table lists this clonotype with many counts. The rearrangement joins TRBV20-1 to TRBJ1-6; no clear D. With 3 bases removed from V and 2 bases from J, the gap between germline ends came to 11 bases. The CDR3 has 15 amino acids. Germline V gene sequence: CDR1 DFQATT, CDR2 SNEGSKA (reference sequence). CDR3 DNA: TGCAGTGCTAGTGTGGCTGGCGCCTATAATTCACCCCTCCACTTT. Amino acids: CSASVAGAYNSPLHF.

The V call is TRBV6-1, the J call TRBJ2-7, with D possibly TRBD1 on 6 matching bases. Germline V gene lookup returns CDR1 MNHNS and CDR2 SASEGT. V lost 1 base and J lost 2, with 12 bases in between. The CDR3 sequence is 15 residues long. The CDR3 here is CASSEEGVETYEQYF. CDR3 in DNA: TGTGCCAGCAGTGAAGAGGGGGTAGAGACCTACGAGCAGTACTTC.